The 19 T cell receptor beta chains reported below all come from one sample, sequenced in a study of blood T cell repertoires in COVID-19. Repertoires were generated with immunoSEQ multiplex PCR, while TCRdb's copy carries only in-frame clones and drops some. The table records about 260,000 clones, just under 90% of them present only once. Input material: PBMCs or T cells enriched from blood (not recorded which). Receptors were obtained from a man aged 50-59 years who had been exposed to COVID-19.

The chain links TRBV7-2 to TRBJ2-5; a possible D gene is TRBD1 (6 bases). CDR1 and CDR2 (germline): SGHTA, FQGNSA. V lost 8 bases, J lost 1 base, and 8 bases lay in between. CDR3 length: 12 amino acids. The CDR3 DNA sequence: TGTGCCAGCGCGACAGGCCAAGAGACCCAGTACTTC. This encodes CASATGQETQYF.

The chain links TRBV7-9 to TRBJ2-3, with a possible D match to TRBD2 (7 bases). This CDR3 contains 14 residues. CDR1 SEHNR and CDR2 FQNEAQ come from the germline V gene (reference sequence). The V end lost 5 bases, the J end lost 5 bases, and 14 bases lay between the germline ends. This chain's CDR3 is CASSQAGAGDTQYF. The CDR3 DNA reads as TGTGCCAGCAGCCAGGCGGGGGCGGGAGATACGCAGTATTTT.

The J gene is TRBJ1-2, the V gene TRBV28; no firm D call. The CDR3 sequence is 13 residues long. V gave up 10 bases and J gave up 3 bases, with 15 bases separating them. Germline CDR1 is MDHEN and CDR2 is SYDVKM. In DNA, the CDR3 is TGTGCCACCTTTAGCGGAAAGGACTATGGCTACACCTTC. Translation gives CATFSGKDYGYTF.

The genes are TRBV3-1 (or the pseudogene TRBV3-2) and TRBJ1-1; tentatively, D is TRBD1 (5 bases). Deletions cut 4 bases from V and 5 bases from J, with 17 bases between. CDR1 LGHDT and CDR2 YNNKEL come from the germline V gene (reference sequence). CDR3 length: 15 residues. Here the CDR3 DNA reads TGTGCCAGCAGCCTGTTCGGTAGGGGAAGAACTGAAGCTTTCTTT. Translation gives CASSLFGRGRTEAFF.

The rearrangement links TRBV7-3 to TRBJ2-3; 10 nucleotides match TRBD2. CDR1 and CDR2 from the germline V gene are SGHTA and FQGTGA. The V gene end was trimmed by 1 base and the J gene end by 1 base; junction bases not matched to a gene: 20. This CDR3 is built from 22 residues. CDR3 sequence reads: CASSLRGWAIAGGDGGTDTQYF. DNA of the CDR3: TGTGCCAGCAGCTTAAGGGGCTGGGCAATAGCGGGGGGCGATGGAGGCACAGATACGCAGTATTTT. Full variable domain (missing parts from reference TRBV7-3 and TRBJ2-3): GAGVSQTPSNKVTEKGKYVELRCDPISGHTALYWYRQSLGQGPEFLIYFQGTGAADDSGLPNDRFFAVRPEGSVSTLKIQRTERGDSAVYLCASSLRGWAIAGGDGGTDTQYFGPGTRLTVL.

The V gene is TRBV18, the J gene TRBJ2-3; D unclear. V was trimmed by 0 bases and J by 6 bases, leaving 4 bases between them. Per the germline V gene, CDR1 is KGHSH and CDR2 is LQKENI. This CDR3 contains 12 residues. CDR3 DNA sequence: TGTGCCAGCTCACCACCCCTGGATACGCAGTATTTT. Translated: CASSPPLDTQYF.

The J gene is TRBJ1-4, the V gene TRBV7-9, with TRBD1 matching over 8 bases. The V segment lost 0 bases and the J segment 8 bases; nucleotides outside the gene matches: 5. This CDR3 spans 15 amino acids. Germline assignment: CDR1 SEHNR and CDR2 FQNEAQ (reference sequence). CDR3 sequence (DNA): TGTGCCAGCAGCTTAGCGTTACAGGGGGGCGAAAAACTGTTTTTT. Translated, it gives CASSLALQGGEKLFF.

This chain links TRBV5-4 with TRBJ2-1, with 7 bases that match TRBD1. Germline lookup yields CDR1 SGHNT and CDR2 YYREEE (reference sequence). This CDR3 region has 15 residues. V lost 0 bases and J lost 4; bases outside the gene matches: 4. CDR3 sequence (DNA): TGTGCCAGCAGCTTGGACAGGGGTGCATACAATGAGCAGTTCTTC. This translates into CASSLDRGAYNEQFF.

The rearrangement links TRBV11-2 to TRBJ2-7, with D tentatively TRBD2 (6 bases). This CDR3 is 13 amino acids long. CDR1 and CDR2 (germline): SGHAT, FQNNGV. V lost 3 bases to trimming and J lost 3 bases, with 9 bases between them. The CDR3 nucleotides read TGTGCCAGCAGCTTCGGGACTCTCTACGAGCAGTACTTC. Translating gives CASSFGTLYEQYF.

This rearrangement joins TRBV18 to TRBJ1-1; no clear D. CDR1 and CDR2 (germline): KGHSH, LQKENI. The V end was cut by 1 base, the J end by 3 bases, with 6 bases between. CDR3 length equals 13 residues. CDR3 sequence: CASSPQRDTEAFF. CDR3 nucleotide sequence: TGTGCCAGCTCACCACAGAGAGACACTGAAGCTTTCTTT.

This sequence joins TRBV5-1 and TRBJ2-5, with 7 positions matching TRBD2. After removal of 0 bases from V and 5 bases from J, the junction contained 13 bases not matched to a gene. The CDR3 has 17 amino acids. From germline, CDR1 is SGHRS and CDR2 YFSETQ. The CDR3 spells CASSLGILLAAEETQYF. CDR3 sequence (DNA): TGCGCCAGCAGCTTGGGGATCCTCCTAGCGGCTGAGGAGACCCAGTACTTC.

V is TRBV7-3 and J is TRBJ2-2, with TRBD2 matching 7 bases. Per germline, CDR1 SGHTA and CDR2 FQGTGA. CDR3 length equals 14 residues. After removal of 5 bases from V and 5 bases from J, the junction contained 5 bases not matched to a gene. The CDR3 bases are TGTGCCAGCAGCCCACGCGGGGGTACCGGGGAGCTGTTTTTT. It codes for CASSPRGGTGELFF.

This chain connects TRBV14 to TRBJ2-3, with TRBD2 matching over 7 bases. V was clipped by 1 base and J by 1 base; unmatched bases: 5. Germline-derived CDR1 and CDR2 are SGHDN and FVKESK. CDR3 length: 16 amino acids. CDR3 residues: CASSQGLAVGTDTQYF. The CDR3 coding sequence is TGTGCCAGCAGCCAAGGACTAGCAGTTGGCACAGATACGCAGTATTTT.

The gene calls are TRBV18 and TRBJ2-7; 10 bases are shared with TRBD1. Looked up from germline, CDR1 is KGHSH and CDR2 is LQKENI. The V and J ends lost 5 bases and 1 base, in that order; junction bases with no gene match: 5. This CDR3 is built from 15 residues. CDR3 DNA: TGTGCCAGCTCAGCGACAGGGGGCCCTTCCTACGAGCAGTACGTC. The encoded protein is CASSATGGPSYEQYV.

V is TRBV27 and J is TRBJ2-2, with TRBD2 identical over 8 bases. With 5 bases clipped from V and 7 bases from J, the junction kept 12 bases outside the gene matches. CDR1 is MNHEY, CDR2 SMNVEV, per germline (reference sequence). The CDR3 consists of 16 residues. The CDR3 loop reads CASSLWLAGIFGELFF. The DNA for the CDR3 is TGTGCCAGCAGTCTCTGGTTAGCGGGGATATTCGGGGAGCTGTTTTTT.

The chain is built from TRBV28 and TRBJ2-3, with 9 bases that match TRBD1. V gave up 2 bases and J gave up 6 bases; unmatched junction bases: 3. Germline values: CDR1 MDHEN, CDR2 SYDVKM. The CDR3 loop spans 14 amino acids. CDR3 protein: CASSLGDRADTQYF. The CDR3 DNA reads TGTGCCAGCAGTTTAGGGGACAGGGCGGATACGCAGTATTTT.

In this sample, this clone turned up a few times. The genes are TRBV5-6 and TRBJ2-6; TRBD2 might be the D (6 bases). V lost 2 bases, J lost 2 bases, and 17 bases lay in between. In germline, CDR1 is SGHDT, CDR2 YYEEEE. The length of the CDR3 is 18 residues. The CDR3 sequence is CASSFRFQPGAGANVLTF. CDR3 coding DNA: TGTGCCAGCAGCTTCCGCTTTCAGCCGGGGGCTGGGGCCAACGTCCTGACTTTC.

V gene TRBV5-4 combines with J gene TRBJ1-2, with D hard to call. V lost 3 bases to trimming and J lost 14 bases, with 20 bases between them. This CDR3 is 13 amino acids long. Looked up from germline, CDR1 is SGHNT and CDR2 is YYREEE (reference sequence). As DNA, the CDR3 is TGTGCCAGCAGCTGGCGGGGAAGCCTTAACGTAACCTTC. This sequence encodes CASSWRGSLNVTF.

The rearrangement joins TRBV3-1 (or the pseudogene TRBV3-2) to TRBJ2-2, with a tentative D call TRBD2 (5 bases). With 2 bases removed from V and 1 base from J, the gap between germline ends came to 5 bases. Germline values: CDR1 LGHDT, CDR2 YNNKEL (reference sequence). The CDR3 runs to 14 residues. The CDR3 loop is CASSQTRNTGELFF. DNA for the CDR3: TGTGCCAGCAGCCAAACTAGGAACACCGGGGAGCTGTTTTTT.